This entry lists 20 T cell receptor beta chains sequenced from one sample in a study of blood T cell repertoires in COVID-19. Assay used: immunoSEQ multiplex PCR; TCRdb lists only in-frame clones, some missing. The sample has some 93,000 clones, around nine tenths seen once. Input material: peripheral blood. The receptors come from a man in his 60s with acute or convalescent COVID-19.

The CDR3: CASSLWPEGMNTEAFF. CDR3 coding DNA: TGTGCCAGCAGCTTGTGGCCGGAGGGTATGAACACTGAAGCTTTCTTT. The chain carries TRBV5-8 and TRBJ1-1, with D uncertain. The germline gives CDR1 SGHTS, CDR2 YDEGEE. V lost 1 base to trimming and J lost 0 bases, with 13 bases between them. CDR3 size: 16 residues.

V usage is TRBV24-1 and J usage is TRBJ2-5; possible D gene TRBD2, 8 bases. The V gene lost 9 bases and the J gene lost 3 bases, with 16 bases spanning the gap. This CDR3 comprises 14 residues. Germline V lookup: CDR1 KGHDR, CDR2 SFDVKD. The CDR3 loop reads CATGDSGTEETQYF. CDR3 nucleotide sequence: TGTGCCACCGGAGATAGCGGGACAGAAGAGACCCAGTACTTC.

The rearrangement links TRBV6-2 or TRBV6-3 to TRBJ2-1; 9 bases align to TRBD1. With 0 bases clipped from V and 6 bases from J, the junction kept 3 bases outside the gene matches. The CDR3 loop spans 15 amino acids. Per germline, CDR1 MNHEY and CDR2 SVGEGT. The CDR3 sequence: CASSYSLTGGNEQFF. CDR3 nucleotides: TGTGCCAGCAGTTACTCGTTGACAGGGGGCAATGAGCAGTTCTTC.

This chain uses TRBV6-2 or TRBV6-3 with TRBJ1-5, with D uncertain. V shed 4 bases and J shed 4 bases, with 11 bases lying between them. CDR1 and CDR2 from the germline V gene are MNHEY and SVGEGT. This CDR3 region has 14 residues. For the CDR3, the DNA is TGTGCCAGCAGTTCAAGACCGGGAAATCAGCCCCAGCATTTT. Translation gives CASSSRPGNQPQHF.

The count of this clone is one. The chain couples TRBV10-3 to TRBJ2-7; D is possibly TRBD2 (6 bases). The V and J ends lost 0 bases and 4 bases respectively, with 16 bases between them. Germline CDR1 is ENHRY and CDR2 is SYGVKD. This CDR3 has 16 amino acids. The CDR3 bases are TGTGCCATCAGTGAGTCTGGGGGGAACCTCGTTTACGAGCAGTACTTC. As protein: CAISESGGNLVYEQYF.

The chain carries TRBV4-1 and TRBJ1-1; D is possibly TRBD1 (6 bases). The germline gives CDR1 MGHRA, CDR2 YSYEKL. V was clipped by 1 base and J by 3 bases, with 12 bases between them. This CDR3 has 15 residues. Written as DNA, the CDR3 is TGCGCCAGCAGCCAAGCTTCCAGGGGCTACACTGAAGCTTTCTTT. It encodes CASSQASRGYTEAFF.

The chain uses TRBV6-1 and TRBJ1-2; 7 nucleotides align to TRBD1. CDR1 is MNHNS, CDR2 SASEGT, per germline. V lost 2 bases to trimming and J lost 6 bases; unmatched junction nucleotides: 15. The CDR3 totals 17 residues. The CDR3 DNA follows: TGTGCCAGCAGTGAAAGTGGAGGTAGCAGGGGACAGAATGGCTACACCTTC. It translates to CASSESGGSRGQNGYTF.

The rearrangement links TRBV6-5 to TRBJ1-6, with TRBD1 matching 9 bases. The trim removed 6 bases at V and 8 bases at J, leaving 8 bases unmatched. Germline values: CDR1 MNHEY, CDR2 SVGAGI. The CDR3 is 15 residues long. The CDR3, as DNA: TGTGCCAGCAGCCCACAGGGGGCAGTTGATTCACCCCTCCACTTT. Translated: CASSPQGAVDSPLHF.

The rearrangement links TRBV5-1 to TRBJ2-2; 7 nucleotides agree with TRBD2. J was trimmed by 3 bases and V by 1 base; bases with no gene match: 6. This CDR3 has 16 residues. Germline CDR1 reads SGHRS; CDR2 reads YFSETQ. CDR3 sequence: CASSLHRLADTGELFF. Written as DNA, the CDR3 is TGCGCCAGCAGCTTGCATCGACTAGCTGACACCGGGGAGCTGTTTTTT.

The rearrangement joins TRBV29-1 to TRBJ1-2, with 7 nucleotides matching TRBD1. Germline trimming cut 6 bases from V and 5 bases from J; bases unmatched to any gene: 6. This CDR3 is 12 amino acids long. The germline gives CDR1 SQVTM, CDR2 ANQGSEA. The CDR3 sequence: CSVGTGVYGYTF. CDR3 DNA: TGCAGCGTAGGAACAGGGGTATATGGCTACACCTTC.

V gene TRBV18 combines with J gene TRBJ1-6; a possible D gene is TRBD1 (5 bases). The CDR3 has 17 amino acids. Germline CDR1 and CDR2: KGHSH and LQKENI. Trimming pared 3 bases from V and 5 bases from J, leaving 17 bases between. For the CDR3, the DNA is TGTGCCAGCTCACCCAGGGAAGTTAGGGCTAATAATTCACCCCTCCACTTT. As protein: CASSPREVRANNSPLHF.

The CDR3 sequence: CASSSSGQGYYEQYF. The CDR3 bases are TGTGCCAGCAGTTCCTCGGGACAGGGGTACTACGAGCAGTACTTC. V is TRBV6-5 and J is TRBJ2-7; TRBD1 matches 10 bases. This CDR3 is 15 amino acids long. Trimming removed 4 bases from V and 3 bases from J; junction bases left unmatched: 6. Germline CDR1 MNHEY, CDR2 SVGAGI.

The chain carries TRBV20-1 and TRBJ2-7, with TRBD1 matching over 9 bases. The V segment lost 3 bases and the J segment 4 bases; nucleotides outside the gene matches: 13. Looked up from germline, CDR1 is DFQATT and CDR2 is SNEGSKA (reference sequence). The length of the CDR3 is 16 residues. CDR3 sequence (DNA): TGCAGTGCTAGTGACCCTCCCGGGACAGGGACGTACGAGCAGTACTTC. It codes for CSASDPPGTGTYEQYF.

The chain combines TRBV9 with TRBJ2-2; weak D call: TRBD2 (5 bases). The CDR3 is 14 amino acids. The V end lost 5 bases, the J end lost 0 bases, and 8 bases lay between the germline ends. From germline, CDR1 is SGDLS and CDR2 YYNGEE. The CDR3 loop is CASRLAPNTGELFF. The CDR3 region has the DNA TGTGCCAGCAGGCTAGCTCCGAACACCGGGGAGCTGTTTTTT.

This chain joins TRBV19 and TRBJ2-1; 8 bases line up with TRBD2. J gave up 0 bases and V 3 bases, and 7 bases lay outside the gene matches. This CDR3 comprises 17 residues. Germline V gives CDR1 LNHDA, CDR2 SQIVND (reference sequence). The CDR3 region is CASSILGRARSYNEQFF. CDR3 bases: TGTGCCAGTAGTATCCTCGGGAGGGCCCGCTCCTACAATGAGCAGTTCTTC.

V is TRBV7-8 and J is TRBJ2-3, with TRBD2 as a possible D gene (6 bases). CDR3 length: 16 amino acids. Germline CDR1 and CDR2: SGHVS and FQNEAQ. The V gene lost 1 base and the J gene lost 2 bases, with 13 bases spanning the gap. The CDR3: CASSLGGGRITDTQYF. CDR3 bases: TGTGCCAGCAGCTTAGGAGGAGGGAGGATCACAGATACGCAGTATTTT.

CDR3 bases: TGTGCCAGCAGCCCCACCATGGCCCTGCGGGGTCAGCCCCAGCATTTT. Amino acids: CASSPTMALRGQPQHF. The rearrangement joins TRBV28 to TRBJ1-5; D is unclear. Germline V lookup: CDR1 MDHEN, CDR2 SYDVKM. V lost 6 bases and J 6 bases, leaving 21 bases between the germline ends. The CDR3 length is 16 residues.

The rearrangement links TRBV4-1 to TRBJ2-3; possible D gene TRBD2, 7 bases. The CDR3 loop spans 17 amino acids. The ends were cut back, 0 bases at V and 0 bases at J, with 13 bases in the middle. CDR1 is MGHRA and CDR2 is YSYEKL in the germline V gene. CDR3 residues: CASSQDRGGASTDTQYF. CDR3 DNA sequence: TGCGCCAGCAGCCAAGACCGTGGGGGGGCTAGCACAGATACGCAGTATTTT.

The CDR3 protein is CASSPGQGFHTF. In nucleotides, the CDR3 is TGTGCCAGCAGCCCGGGACAGGGGTTCCACACCTTC. This sequence joins TRBV12-3 or TRBV12-4 and TRBJ1-2; 10 bases agree with TRBD1. The V gene end was trimmed by 6 bases and the J gene end by 12 bases; junction bases not matched to a gene: 7. This CDR3 has 12 amino acids.

This clone was recorded only once. V and J are TRBV5-1 and TRBJ2-5, with 9 bases lining up with TRBD1. Per germline, CDR1 SGHRS and CDR2 YFSETQ. The CDR3 totals 15 residues. Germline trimming cut 0 bases from V and 4 bases from J; bases unmatched to any gene: 4. DNA of the CDR3: TGCGCCAGCAGCTTGGGGCCGGGACAGGGAGAGACCCAGTACTTC. Amino acid sequence: CASSLGPGQGETQYF.